This TCR beta chain was profiled in a study of CD8 T cells in ankylosing spondylitis. Study-level results: Past research had described some motif variants in reactive arthritis synovial fluid and blood. Reportedly, disease-linked clones are significantly enriched in ankylosing spondylitis patients' matched synovial fluid. Within ankylosing spondylitis blood, a TCR beta motif made up of eight or nine highly homologous variants appeared to be characteristic.

V was pared by 1 base and J by 1 base, with 17 bases between. The germline CDR1 and CDR2 sequences are DFQATT and SNEGSKA (reference sequence). CDR3 size: 17 residues. Researchers built TCR beta libraries using quantitative 5'-RACE with molecular barcodes. TCRdb ran MiXCR on the 5' RACE reads and lists one entry per CDR3 protein. The sample includes 200,000 to 250,000 distinct CDR3 sequences, approximately 24% seen only once; the top ten take 6.6%. This clonotype has a handful of counts. Its target is not known. This rearrangement joins TRBV20-1 to TRBJ2-1; unclear D gene. This clonotype originated in a male donor with ankylosing spondylitis or in good health (not recorded which). The material sequenced was blood, either unsorted or a sorted T cell fraction (not recorded which). Written as DNA, the CDR3 is TGCAGTGCTAGAGCCTATAACTCGCTAAATTCCTACAATGAGCAGTTCTTC. Residues: CSARAYNSLNSYNEQFF.